This record concerns one T cell receptor beta chain sequence. After removal of 6 bases from V and 7 bases from J, the junction contained 4 bases not matched to a gene. Germline values: CDR1 SSHAT, CDR2 FNYEAQ (reference sequence). This CDR3 spans 13 amino acids. These data are taken from a study of lymphopenia after photon versus proton radiotherapy. Assay: immunoSEQ multiplex PCR; the TCRdb copy retains only in-frame clones and omits some. The sample has about 53,000 clones; around 82% are singletons. The TCR was taken from a man aged 45-65 years with gastric cancer. The gene calls are TRBV7-7 and TRBJ2-7; 12 bases map to TRBD2. This sample comprised peripheral blood, obtained from a patient treated with photon-based radiotherapy. The CDR3 nucleotides read TGTGCCAGCAGTCTAGCGGGAGGGTTGGAGCAGTACTTC. Translation gives CASSLAGGLEQYF. The full variable domain, with the rest looked up from reference TRBV7-7 and TRBJ2-7, is GAGVSQSPRYKVTKRGQDVTLRCDPISSHATLYWYQQALGQGPEFLTYFNYEAQPDKSGLPSDRFSAERPEGSISTLTIQRTEQRDSAMYRCASSLAGGLEQYFGPGTRLTVT.